The clone carrying this T cell receptor beta chain occurred once. Its target is unknown. With the ViraFEST assay, the study expanded antigen-specific CD4+ T cells using viral peptide pools, then sequenced them. An approximately 10-day culture period preceded the isolation of CD4+ T cells. Negative nucleocapsid antibody tests before and after vaccination confirmed no previous SARS-CoV-2 infection. Method: immunoSEQ multiplex PCR; TCRdb's copy keeps in-frame clones and lacks some. The profile shows under 25,000 clones, approximately 81% of them singletons. The CDR3 runs to 14 residues. Germline V gene lookup returns CDR1 LNHDA and CDR2 SQIVND (reference sequence). The V end was cut by 4 bases, the J end by 1 base, with 10 bases between. This entry is derived from a study of vaccination effects on CD4 cells after COVID-19.

The V gene is TRBV19, the J gene TRBJ1-2; D uncertain. The sample consisted of CD4+ T cells from PBMCs cultured with HCoV-NL63 spike peptides, taken before COVID-19 vaccination. The receptor was isolated from a human donor who received a COVID-19 vaccine. The CDR3 sequence: CASSKGQLNYGYTF. As DNA, the CDR3 is TGTGCCAGTAGTAAAGGGCAGCTTAACTATGGCTACACCTTC.